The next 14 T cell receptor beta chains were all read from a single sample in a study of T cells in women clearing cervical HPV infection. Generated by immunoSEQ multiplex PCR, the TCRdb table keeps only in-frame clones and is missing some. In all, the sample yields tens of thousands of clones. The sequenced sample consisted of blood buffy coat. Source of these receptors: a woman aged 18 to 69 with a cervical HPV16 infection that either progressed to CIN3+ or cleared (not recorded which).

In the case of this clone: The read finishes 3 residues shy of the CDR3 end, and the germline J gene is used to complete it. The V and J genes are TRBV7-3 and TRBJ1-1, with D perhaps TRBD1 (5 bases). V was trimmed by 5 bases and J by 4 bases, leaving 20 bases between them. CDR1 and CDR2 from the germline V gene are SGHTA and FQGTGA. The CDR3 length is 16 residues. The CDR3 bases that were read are TGTGCCAGCAGCCTGGGGCGGGGAGCGGGGGGCACTGAA. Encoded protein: CASSLGRGAGGTE. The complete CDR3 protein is CASSLGRGAGGTEAFF.

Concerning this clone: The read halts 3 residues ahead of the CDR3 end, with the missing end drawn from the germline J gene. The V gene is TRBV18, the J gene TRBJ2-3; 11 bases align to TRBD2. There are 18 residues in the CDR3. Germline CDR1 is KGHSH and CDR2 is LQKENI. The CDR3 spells CASSPTGTVLAGEETQYF. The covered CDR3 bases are TGTGCCAGCTCACCAACTGGGACCGTACTAGCGGGGGAAGAGACG.

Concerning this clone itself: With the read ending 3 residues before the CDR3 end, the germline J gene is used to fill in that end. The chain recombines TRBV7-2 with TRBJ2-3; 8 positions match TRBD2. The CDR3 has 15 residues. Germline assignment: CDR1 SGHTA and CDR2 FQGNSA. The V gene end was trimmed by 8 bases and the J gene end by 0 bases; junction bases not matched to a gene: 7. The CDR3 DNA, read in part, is TGTGCCAGCGGCCGACTAGCGACTAGCACAGATACG. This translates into CASGRLATSTDT. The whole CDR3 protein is CASGRLATSTDTQYF.

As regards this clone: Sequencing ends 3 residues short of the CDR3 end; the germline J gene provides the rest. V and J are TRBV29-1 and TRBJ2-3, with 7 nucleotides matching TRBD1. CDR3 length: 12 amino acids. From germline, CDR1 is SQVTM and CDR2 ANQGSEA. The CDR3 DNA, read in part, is TGCAGCGTACGGACAGGAGATCAGCCG. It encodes CSVRTGDQP. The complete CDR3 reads CSVRTGDQPQYF.

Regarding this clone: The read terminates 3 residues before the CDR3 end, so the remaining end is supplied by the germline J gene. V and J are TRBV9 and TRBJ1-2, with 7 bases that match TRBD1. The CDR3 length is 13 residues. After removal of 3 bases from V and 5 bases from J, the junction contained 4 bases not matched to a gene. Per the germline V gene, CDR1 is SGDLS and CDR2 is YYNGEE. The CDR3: CASSAWTGYGYTF. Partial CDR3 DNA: TGTGCCAGCAGCGCTTGGACAGGATATGGC. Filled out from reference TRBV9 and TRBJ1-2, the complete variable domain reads DSGVTQTPKHLITATGQRVTLRCSPRSGDLSVYWYQQSLDQGLQFLIQYYNGEERAKGNILERFSAQQFPDLHSELNLSSLELGDSALYFCASSAWTGYGYTFGSGTRLTVV.

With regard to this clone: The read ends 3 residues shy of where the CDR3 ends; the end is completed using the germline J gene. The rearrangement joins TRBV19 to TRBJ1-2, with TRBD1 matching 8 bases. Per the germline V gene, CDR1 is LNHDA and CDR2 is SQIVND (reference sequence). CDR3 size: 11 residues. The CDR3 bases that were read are TGTGCCACCCGACAGGGGTACGAC. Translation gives CATRQGYD. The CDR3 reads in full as CATRQGYDYTF. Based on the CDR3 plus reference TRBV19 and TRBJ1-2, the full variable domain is DGGITQSPKYLFRKEGQNVTLSCEQNLNHDAMYWYRQDPGQGLRLIYYSQIVNDFQKGDIAEGYSVSREKKESFPLTVTSAQKNPTAFYLCATRQGYDYTFGSGTRLTVV.

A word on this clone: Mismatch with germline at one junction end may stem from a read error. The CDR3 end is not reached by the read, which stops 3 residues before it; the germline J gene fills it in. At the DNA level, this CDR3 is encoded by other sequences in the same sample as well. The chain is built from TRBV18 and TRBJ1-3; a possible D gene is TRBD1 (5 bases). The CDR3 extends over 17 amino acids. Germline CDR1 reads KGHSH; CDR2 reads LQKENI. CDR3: CASSLKTAGSSGNTIYF. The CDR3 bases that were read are TGTGCCAGCTCCCTGAAGACGGCAGGGAGCTCTGGAAACACA.

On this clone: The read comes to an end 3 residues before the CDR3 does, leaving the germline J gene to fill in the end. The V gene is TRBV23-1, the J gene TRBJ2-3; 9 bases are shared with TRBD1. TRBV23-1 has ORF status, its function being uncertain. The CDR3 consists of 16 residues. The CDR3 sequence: CASSLRTGDSNQPQYF. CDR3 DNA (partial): TGCGCCAGCAGTCTAAGGACAGGGGATTCGAATCAGCCG.

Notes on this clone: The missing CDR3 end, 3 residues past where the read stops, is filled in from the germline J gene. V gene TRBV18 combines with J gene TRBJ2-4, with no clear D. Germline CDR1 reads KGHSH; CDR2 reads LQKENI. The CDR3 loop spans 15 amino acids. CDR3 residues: CASSPAAQTIYGQYF. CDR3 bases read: TGTGCCAGCTCACCTGCAGCTCAGACAATCTATGGT. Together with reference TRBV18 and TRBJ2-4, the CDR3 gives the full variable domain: NAGVMQNPRHLVRRRGQEARLRCSPMKGHSHVYWYRQLPEEGLKFMVYLQKENIIDESGMPKERFSAEFPKEGPSILRIQQVVRGDSAAYFCASSPAAQTIYGQYFGAGTRLSVL.

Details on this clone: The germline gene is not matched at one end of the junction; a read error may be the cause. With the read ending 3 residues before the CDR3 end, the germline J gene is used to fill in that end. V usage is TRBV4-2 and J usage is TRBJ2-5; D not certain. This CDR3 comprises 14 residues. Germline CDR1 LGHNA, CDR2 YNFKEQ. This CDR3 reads CASSQGQEKETQYF. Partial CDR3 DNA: TGCGCCAGCAGCCAAGGGCAGGAGAAAGAGACC.

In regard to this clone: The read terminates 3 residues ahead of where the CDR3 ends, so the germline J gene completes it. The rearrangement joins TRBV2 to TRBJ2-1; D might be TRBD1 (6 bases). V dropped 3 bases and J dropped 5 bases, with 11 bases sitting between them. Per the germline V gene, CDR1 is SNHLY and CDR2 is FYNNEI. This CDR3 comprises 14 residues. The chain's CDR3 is CASSDTQGHNEQFF. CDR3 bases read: TGTGCCAGCAGTGATACCCAGGGGCACAATGAG.

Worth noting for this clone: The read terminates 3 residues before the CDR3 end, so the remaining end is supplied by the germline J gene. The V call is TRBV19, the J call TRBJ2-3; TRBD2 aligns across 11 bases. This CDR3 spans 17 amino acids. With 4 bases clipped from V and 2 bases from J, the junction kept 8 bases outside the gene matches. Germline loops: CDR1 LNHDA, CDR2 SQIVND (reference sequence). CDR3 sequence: CASSRRLAGTITDTQYF. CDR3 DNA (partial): TGTGCCAGTAGTAGAAGACTAGCGGGGACTATCACAGATACG.

CDR3 DNA (partial): TGCAGTGCTAGCGGAGCAGGGTTAACTGGCTACTATGGC. The encoded protein is CSASGAGLTGYYG. The full CDR3 protein is CSASGAGLTGYYGYTF. This rearrangement joins TRBV20-1 to TRBJ1-2; tentatively, D is TRBD1 (5 bases). The read ends 3 residues before the CDR3 terminus; that terminus is restored from the germline J gene. CDR1 is DFQATT, CDR2 SNEGSKA, per germline (reference sequence). V lost 3 bases to trimming and J lost 3 bases, with 20 bases between them. This CDR3 has 16 amino acids.

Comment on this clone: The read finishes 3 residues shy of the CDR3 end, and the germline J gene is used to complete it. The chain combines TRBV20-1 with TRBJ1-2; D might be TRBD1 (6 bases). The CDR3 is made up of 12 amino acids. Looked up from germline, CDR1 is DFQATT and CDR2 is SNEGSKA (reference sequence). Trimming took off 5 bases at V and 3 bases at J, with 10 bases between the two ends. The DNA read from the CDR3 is TGCAGTGCTGGGGGACACTACTATGGC. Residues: CSAGGHYYG. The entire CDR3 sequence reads CSAGGHYYGYTF.